Sequencing of this T cell receptor (beta chain) was carried out in a study of cytomegalovirus exposure and HLA in healthy donors. Whole-study results and caveats: Rare TCR sequences predominated, though certain public TCRs were found in many donors. In a later analysis, TCR beta V- and J-gene trimming showed a link to a missense DCLRE1C variant.

This CDR3 spans 14 amino acids. Unmatched junction bases numbered 5, after V lost 4 bases and J lost 5 bases. The germline CDR1 and CDR2 sequences are MGHRA and YSYEKL. A single count supports this clone. Its target is unknown. The PCR employed 60 Vbeta primers together with 13 Jbeta primers. Using immunoSEQ multiplex PCR, the repertoire was profiled, and TCRdb retains in-frame clones only, with some absent. The table lists approximately 88,000 clones, roughly three quarters of them singletons. Source material: PBMCs. The genes are TRBV4-1 and TRBJ2-3, with 8 nucleotides matching TRBD1. This sequence was found in a man aged 30 to 39 in good health and CMV-seronegative. The CDR3 DNA follows: TGCGCCAGCAGCCCCCACAGGGGGGTAGATACGCAGTATTTT. Translating gives CASSPHRGVDTQYF.